This entry concerns a single T cell receptor beta chain. What it binds is unknown. Germline values: CDR1 MGHRA, CDR2 YSYEKL. The CDR3 runs to 13 residues. These data belong to a study of T cells expressing NK-cell markers. Study context: All TCR beta repertoires analysed originated from sorted CD3+CD56+NKG2C+, CD3+CD56+NKG2C- and CD3+CD56-NKG2C+ T cells. Sequencing covered eight donors, seven HCMV-seropositive and one seronegative. Study conclusions and caveats: Similarly, these clonotypes led the CD3+CD56-NKG2C+ fraction as well in several donors. Dominant NKG2C+ clonotypes accounted for 1.0-7.0% of CD8+ T cells in a handful of donors.

One entry per CDR3 protein, without DNA, is what TCRdb gives after re-calling the 5' RACE reads. Its listing shows under 600,000 distinct CDR3 sequences. The chain recombines TRBV4-1 with TRBJ2-5; the TRBD1 assignment by TCRdb is unverifiable without DNA. The receptor was isolated from a woman in her forties or fifties in good health. Sequenced input: blood T cells: a sorted CD56 or NKG2C T cell subset, CD4+ or CD8+ T cells, or bulk PBMC T cells (not recorded which). The CDR3 sequence: CASRGQGRETQYF.